These T cell receptor beta chains were read from a single sample in a study of T cell responses to AZD1222 COVID-19 vaccine. The method was immunoSEQ multiplex PCR; TCRdb's version includes in-frame clones alone and lacks a portion of them. The table shows 120,000 to 150,000 clones, with around 90% occurring only once. Sequencing used peripheral blood, obtained 28 days after the second AZD1222 dose. These receptors all stem from an adult who received the AZD1222 COVID-19 vaccine. CDR3s include the opening cysteine and the closing phenylalanine or tryptophan. The D gene is left open where the match is weak. Clone size appears in some rows only: once, few, many, or a class for an expanded clone.

.	TRBV29-1	.	TRBJ2-7	TGCAGCGCCGGCGTGGAAGCCTACGAGCAGTACTTC	CSAGVEAYEQYF
.	TRBV7-6	once	TRBJ2-3	TGTGCCAGCAGCTTAGGACGGGGGCCCCAAGGTGAAGATACGCAGTATTTT	CASSLGRGPQGEDTQYF
TRBD2	TRBV19	.	TRBJ2-3	TGTGCCAGTAGTATTTCTCGGGGGGGCGCAGATACGCAGTATTTT	CASSISRGGADTQYF
TRBD1	TRBV19	.	TRBJ1-5	TGTGCCAGTACCGATCCGGGACAGGGACGTCAGCCCCAGCATTTT	CASTDPGQGRQPQHF
.	TRBV19	.	TRBJ2-1	TGTGCCAGTAGTATAAGGGCAAGCGGGCTCTCCTACAATGAGCAGTTCTTC	CASSIRASGLSYNEQFF
.	TRBV7-7	.	TRBJ1-3	TGTGCCAGCAGCCCAATCGGGGGAAACACCATATATTTT	CASSPIGGNTIYF
TRBD1	TRBV2	.	TRBJ1-6	TGTGCCAGCAGGGACAGGGGGCCTTCGGGCTTCCACTTT	CASRDRGPSGFHF
TRBD1	TRBV6-4	.	TRBJ1-2	TGTGCCAGCAGTGAAGGGGGGACAGGGGGATGGGATGGCTACACCTTC	CASSEGGTGGWDGYTF
TRBD2	TRBV5-1	.	TRBJ2-3	TGCGCCAGCAGCTCAAATTACAATAGACTAGCGGGAGGAGCAGATACGCAGTATTTT	CASSSNYNRLAGGADTQYF
.	TRBV6-5	.	TRBJ1-2	TGTGCCAGCAGTTACTCGAGAAATCCGGGTAGGGGCTACACCTTC	CASSYSRNPGRGYTF
.	TRBV7-2	.	TRBJ1-5	TGTGCCAGCAGCTTAGCAGGGTCCCTCAATCAGCCCCAGCATTTT	CASSLAGSLNQPQHF
.	TRBV5-8	.	TRBJ2-2	TGTGCCAGCAGCTCGAGAAGGAGAGACACCGGGGAGCTGTTTTTT	CASSSRRRDTGELFF
.	TRBV4-1	.	TRBJ2-3	TGCGCCAGCAGCCAAGGACCCTGGAGGACAGACACAGATACGCAGTATTTT	CASSQGPWRTDTDTQYF
.	TRBV2	.	TRBJ1-1	TGTGCCAGCAGTGTCACCTCTGCCGAAGCTTTCTTT	CASSVTSAEAFF
TRBD1	TRBV28	once	TRBJ1-4	TGTGCCAGCAGTTTGGGGACAGAGAGAATTAAACTGTTTTTT	CASSLGTERIKLFF
TRBD1	TRBV30	.	TRBJ1-1	TGTGCCTGGAACCTGGACAGGGGGCAAACTGAAGCTTTCTTT	CAWNLDRGQTEAFF
.	TRBV14	.	TRBJ1-2	TGTGCCAGCAGCCAATCCCACAGGGTCTATGGCTACACCTTC	CASSQSHRVYGYTF
.	TRBV18	.	TRBJ2-2	TGTGCCAGCCTTTTACAGGGTAACACCGGGGAGCTGTTTTTT	CASLLQGNTGELFF
TRBD2	TRBV4-3	few	TRBJ2-1	TGCGCCAGCAGCCAAGAAACTAGCGGGTCCTACAATGAGCAGTTCTTC	CASSQETSGSYNEQFF
TRBD1	TRBV5-6	.	TRBJ1-1	TGTGCCAGCAGCTACCGGGACAGCGTGAACACTGAAGCTTTCTTT	CASSYRDSVNTEAFF
.	TRBV7-2	.	TRBJ2-7	TGTGCCAGCAGCCTCCAAGGGGGACTAACCTACGAGCAGTACTTC	CASSLQGGLTYEQYF
.	TRBV11-3	.	TRBJ2-7	TGTGCCAGCAGCTTAGACCCCGCGGTCTCCTACGAGCAGTACTTC	CASSLDPAVSYEQYF
.	TRBV5-1	.	TRBJ1-2	TGCGCCAGCAGCTCGTCCCAGGGGACCTATGGCTACACCTTC	CASSSSQGTYGYTF
.	TRBV18	.	TRBJ1-4	TGTGCCAGCTCACCGGACAGCTATAATGAAAAACTGTTTTTT	CASSPDSYNEKLFF
TRBD2	TRBV29-1	.	TRBJ2-5	TGCAGCGTTGAAAGGACTAGCGGGGCGGAGACCCAGTACTTC	CSVERTSGAETQYF
TRBD2	TRBV6-4	.	TRBJ2-3	TGTGCCAGCAAGAGCGGGAGTGAGACTAGCACAGATACGCAGTATTTT	CASKSGSETSTDTQYF
TRBD2	TRBV5-1	.	TRBJ2-7	TGCGCCAGCAGATCGACCGGGACTAGCAGCTACGAGCAGTACTTC	CASRSTGTSSYEQYF
.	TRBV7-8	few	TRBJ2-7	TGTGCCAGCAGCTTAACTGACGGGCTCTACGAGCAGTACTTC	CASSLTDGLYEQYF
TRBD1	TRBV19	.	TRBJ1-5	TGTGCCAGTAGCCGGACAGGACGCAATCAGCCCCAGCATTTT	CASSRTGRNQPQHF
TRBD2	TRBV7-2	.	TRBJ2-2	TGTGCCAGCCTAAGAACTAGCGGCCTGAACACCGGGGAGCTGTTTTTT	CASLRTSGLNTGELFF
TRBD2	TRBV13	few	TRBJ2-7	TGTGCCAGCAGCTTATGGCCCGGGACTAGCGGGAGGGTTGGGGACGAGCAGTACTTC	CASSLWPGTSGRVGDEQYF
.	TRBV27	.	TRBJ2-7	TGTGCCAGCAAGAACGGACGATACGAGCAGTACTTC	CASKNGRYEQYF
TRBD1	TRBV5-1	.	TRBJ2-2	TGCGCCAGCAGCGCTACAGGGGGCGGCACCGGGGAGCTGTTTTTT	CASSATGGGTGELFF
.	TRBV11-3	.	TRBJ2-1	TGTGCCAGCAGCCCAGACAGGAGGGGACAGTTCTTC	CASSPDRRGQFF
.	TRBV2	.	TRBJ2-1	TGTGCCAGCAGTGGTTTCCCCCCTGGCAATGAGCAGTTCTTC	CASSGFPPGNEQFF
.	TRBV20-1	.	TRBJ1-2	TGCAGTGCTAGAGAGGAGGAGGGCTACACCTTC	CSAREEEGYTF
.	TRBV12-3/TRBV12-4	.	TRBJ1-2	TGTGCCAGCAGTTTCGGAAAAGACTATGGCTACACCTTC	CASSFGKDYGYTF
.	TRBV15	.	TRBJ2-1	TGTGCCACCAGCAGGAGTGGAACATACAATGAGCAGTTCTTC	CATSRSGTYNEQFF
TRBD1	TRBV18	.	TRBJ2-7	TGTGCCAGCTCACCCTATGGGACAGGATCCTACGAGCAGTACTTC	CASSPYGTGSYEQYF